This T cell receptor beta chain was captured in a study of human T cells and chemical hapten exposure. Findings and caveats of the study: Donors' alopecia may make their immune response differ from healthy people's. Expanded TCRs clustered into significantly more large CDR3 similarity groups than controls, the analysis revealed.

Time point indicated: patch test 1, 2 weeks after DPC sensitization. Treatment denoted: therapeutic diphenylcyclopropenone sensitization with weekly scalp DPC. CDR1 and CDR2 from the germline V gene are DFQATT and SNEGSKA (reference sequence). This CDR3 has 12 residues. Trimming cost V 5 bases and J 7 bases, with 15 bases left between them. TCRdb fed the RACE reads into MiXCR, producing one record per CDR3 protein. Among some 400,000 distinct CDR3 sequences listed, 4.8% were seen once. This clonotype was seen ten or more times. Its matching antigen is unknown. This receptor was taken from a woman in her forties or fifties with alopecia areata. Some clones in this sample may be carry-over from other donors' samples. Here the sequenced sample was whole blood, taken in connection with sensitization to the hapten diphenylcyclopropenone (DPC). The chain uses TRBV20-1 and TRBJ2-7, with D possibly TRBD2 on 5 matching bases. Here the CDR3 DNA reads TGCAGTGCTCGGACTGGATCTGTGGAGCAGTACTTC. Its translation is CSARTGSVEQYF.